Each of the 15 T cell receptor beta chains below was sequenced from the same sample in a study of blood T cell repertoires in COVID-19. This table comes from immunoSEQ multiplex PCR, and its TCRdb copy is limited to in-frame clones, with some not included. Of 190,000 or so clones listed, approximately 80% are singletons. Sequences were obtained from PBMCs or T cells enriched from blood (not recorded which). The receptors come from a man between 35 and 55 years old who had recovered from COVID-19.

V is TRBV6-4 and J is TRBJ1-1; TRBD1 matches at 7 bases. Germline values: CDR1 MRHNA, CDR2 SNTAGT. V gave up 6 bases and J gave up 0 bases; unmatched junction bases: 10. This CDR3 region has 16 residues. The CDR3 loop is CASRLPRDSLNTEAFF. Here the CDR3 DNA reads TGTGCCAGCAGACTCCCCCGGGACAGCCTGAACACTGAAGCTTTCTTT.

This chain connects TRBV27 to TRBJ2-1; 9 nucleotides align to TRBD2. Germline lookup yields CDR1 MNHEY and CDR2 SMNVEV (reference sequence). This CDR3 is 13 amino acids long. V shed 6 bases and J 5 bases; nucleotides not matched to a gene: 2. The DNA for the CDR3 is TGTGCCAGCAGGCGGGGGGGAAACAATGAGCAGTTCTTC. Encoded protein: CASRRGGNNEQFF.

The gene calls are TRBV4-1 and TRBJ2-5; no definite D call. The germline V gene encodes CDR1 MGHRA and CDR2 YSYEKL. The length of the CDR3 is 14 residues. The V end was cut by 1 base, the J end by 5 bases, with 11 bases between. CDR3 in amino acids: CASSQVPRVETQYF. DNA of the CDR3: TGCGCCAGCAGCCAAGTCCCTCGGGTGGAGACCCAGTACTTC.

The rearrangement links TRBV6-6 to TRBJ2-1; TRBD2 agrees at 8 bases. The J segment lost 3 bases and the V segment lost 2 bases, leaving 3 bases of the junction unmatched. This CDR3 contains 15 residues. Germline loops: CDR1 MNHNY, CDR2 SVGAGI (reference sequence). The CDR3 spells CASSYPSGLYNEQFF. As DNA, the CDR3 is TGTGCCAGCAGTTACCCTAGCGGGCTCTACAATGAGCAGTTCTTC.

The V gene is TRBV7-9, the J gene TRBJ1-1; D is unresolved. The V end was cut by 3 bases, the J end by 4 bases, with 15 bases between. The CDR3 spans 15 residues. CDR1 is SEHNR, CDR2 FQNEAQ, per germline (reference sequence). CDR3 region: CASSFHEGWGTEAFF. The DNA for the CDR3 is TGTGCCAGCAGCTTTCACGAGGGCTGGGGCACTGAAGCTTTCTTT.

This chain links TRBV12-3 or TRBV12-4 with TRBJ1-6; 9 bases fit TRBD1. Trimming cost V 3 bases and J 17 bases; bases outside gene matches: 2. This CDR3 has 11 residues. This CDR3 reads CASSLGQGVHF. As DNA, the CDR3 is TGTGCCAGCAGTTTGGGACAGGGTGTCCACTTT.

The chain links TRBV5-8 to TRBJ1-1; D gene uncertain. Per the germline V gene, CDR1 is SGHTS and CDR2 is YDEGEE. Trimming took 0 bases from V and 1 from J, leaving 13 bases between them. The CDR3 loop spans 16 amino acids. CDR3 residues: CASSLAVRISNTEAFF. The CDR3 nucleotides are TGTGCCAGCAGCTTGGCTGTCAGAATTTCGAACACTGAAGCTTTCTTT.

The chain has TRBV7-9 and TRBJ1-2, with TRBD1 matching over 7 bases. The CDR3 runs to 15 residues. The germline V gene encodes CDR1 SEHNR and CDR2 FQNEAQ (reference sequence). The J segment lost 4 bases and the V segment lost 1 base, leaving 6 bases of the junction unmatched. CDR3 in DNA: TGTGCCAGCAGCTTAGAGATAAGGGACAGCTATGGCTACACCTTC. Protein sequence: CASSLEIRDSYGYTF.

This clone has a handful of counts. This chain connects TRBV7-9 to TRBJ2-7, with D perhaps TRBD2 (6 bases). The germline CDR1 and CDR2 sequences are SEHNR and FQNEAQ (reference sequence). Trimming left V 3 bases short and J 6 bases short, with 12 bases between. The CDR3 is made up of 13 amino acids. CDR3 in DNA: TGTGCCAGCAGCTTTACTAGCACCGGCGAGCAGTACTTC. This encodes CASSFTSTGEQYF.

This chain connects TRBV18 to TRBJ1-5; 8 nucleotides match TRBD1. V shed 5 bases and J 3 bases; nucleotides not matched to a gene: 6. This CDR3 has 15 residues. From germline, CDR1 is KGHSH and CDR2 LQKENI. The CDR3 loop is CASSEGQGTNQPQHF. In nucleotides, the CDR3 is TGTGCCAGCTCAGAAGGACAGGGTACCAATCAGCCCCAGCATTTT.

The rearrangement uses TRBV5-1 and TRBJ1-5, with D possibly being TRBD1 (6 bases). The CDR3 has 15 residues. Trimming removed 7 bases from V and 8 bases from J, with 22 bases in between. CDR1 is SGHRS, CDR2 YFSETQ, per germline. For the CDR3, the DNA is TGCGCCAGCTCCCTCGGGACGATAGAGGGGGAGCCCCAGCATTTT. Translating gives CASSLGTIEGEPQHF. The variable domain in full, completed from reference TRBV5-1 and TRBJ1-5, reads KAGVTQTPRYLIKTRGQQVTLSCSPISGHRSVSWYQQTPGQGLQFLFEYFSETQRNKGNFPGRFSGRQFSNSRSEMNVSTLELGDSALYLCASSLGTIEGEPQHFGDGTRLSIL.

This rearrangement joins TRBV19 to TRBJ2-5, with 14 bases identical to TRBD2. CDR3 size: 20 residues. Losses at the gene ends were 3 bases for V and 3 bases for J; bases not matched to a gene: 15. Germline V lookup: CDR1 LNHDA, CDR2 SQIVND (reference sequence). The CDR3 nucleotides are TGTGCCAGTAGTATGACCGGGTTCCTGACGACTAGCGGGAGGGAAGAGACCCAGTACTTC. Translating it yields CASSMTGFLTTSGREETQYF.

The J gene is TRBJ2-1, the V gene TRBV12-3 or TRBV12-4, with D possibly matching TRBD1 (6 bases). The CDR3 totals 13 residues. V was clipped by 5 bases and J by 4 bases, with 9 bases between them. The CDR3 spells CASSGQTYNEQFF. The CDR3 DNA sequence: TGTGCCAGCAGTGGACAGACTTACAATGAGCAGTTCTTC.

This chain uses TRBV27 with TRBJ2-1, with D possibly matching TRBD2 (5 bases). This CDR3 is 13 amino acids long. Germline CDR1 MNHEY, CDR2 SMNVEV (reference sequence). With 3 bases removed from V and 5 bases from J, the gap between germline ends came to 8 bases. The CDR3, as DNA: TGTGCCAGCAGTTTCTCGGGGAACAATGAGCAGTTCTTC. Protein sequence: CASSFSGNNEQFF.

V is TRBV7-2 and J is TRBJ1-2; 8 bases are a match to TRBD1. This CDR3 is built from 15 residues. V gave up 5 bases and J gave up 4 bases; unmatched junction bases: 9. Germline CDR1 SGHTA, CDR2 FQGNSA. CDR3 sequence: CASSPSGDRGYGYTF. The CDR3, as DNA: TGTGCCAGCAGCCCGTCGGGCGACAGGGGCTATGGCTACACCTTC.